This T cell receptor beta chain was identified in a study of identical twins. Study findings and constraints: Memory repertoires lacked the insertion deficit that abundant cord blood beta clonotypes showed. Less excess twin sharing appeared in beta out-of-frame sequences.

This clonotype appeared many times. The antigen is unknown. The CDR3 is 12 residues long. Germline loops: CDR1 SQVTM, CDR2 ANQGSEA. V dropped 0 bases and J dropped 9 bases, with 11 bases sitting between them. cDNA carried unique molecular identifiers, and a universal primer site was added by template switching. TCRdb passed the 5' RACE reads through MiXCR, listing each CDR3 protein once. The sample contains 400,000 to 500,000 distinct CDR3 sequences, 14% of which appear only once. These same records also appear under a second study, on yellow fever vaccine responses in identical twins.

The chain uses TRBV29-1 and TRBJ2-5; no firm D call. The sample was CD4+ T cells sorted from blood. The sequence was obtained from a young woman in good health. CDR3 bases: TGCAGCGTTGAAGAAGGCCCTCGGTCCCAGTACTTC. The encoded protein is CSVEEGPRSQYF.